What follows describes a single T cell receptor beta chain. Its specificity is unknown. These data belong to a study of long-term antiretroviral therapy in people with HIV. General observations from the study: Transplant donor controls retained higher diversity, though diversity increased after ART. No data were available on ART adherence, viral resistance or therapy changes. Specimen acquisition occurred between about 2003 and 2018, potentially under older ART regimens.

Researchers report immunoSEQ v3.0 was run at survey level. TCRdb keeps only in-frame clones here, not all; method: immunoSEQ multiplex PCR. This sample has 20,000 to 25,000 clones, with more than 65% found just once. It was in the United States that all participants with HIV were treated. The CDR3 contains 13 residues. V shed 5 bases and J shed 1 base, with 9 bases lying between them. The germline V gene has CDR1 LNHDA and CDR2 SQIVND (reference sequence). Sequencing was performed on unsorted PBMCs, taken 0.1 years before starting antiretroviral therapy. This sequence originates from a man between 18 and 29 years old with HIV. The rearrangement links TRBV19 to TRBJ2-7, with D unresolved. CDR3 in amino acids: CASSYRLSYEQYF. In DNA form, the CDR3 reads TGTGCCAGTAGTTATAGGTTATCCTACGAGCAGTACTTC.